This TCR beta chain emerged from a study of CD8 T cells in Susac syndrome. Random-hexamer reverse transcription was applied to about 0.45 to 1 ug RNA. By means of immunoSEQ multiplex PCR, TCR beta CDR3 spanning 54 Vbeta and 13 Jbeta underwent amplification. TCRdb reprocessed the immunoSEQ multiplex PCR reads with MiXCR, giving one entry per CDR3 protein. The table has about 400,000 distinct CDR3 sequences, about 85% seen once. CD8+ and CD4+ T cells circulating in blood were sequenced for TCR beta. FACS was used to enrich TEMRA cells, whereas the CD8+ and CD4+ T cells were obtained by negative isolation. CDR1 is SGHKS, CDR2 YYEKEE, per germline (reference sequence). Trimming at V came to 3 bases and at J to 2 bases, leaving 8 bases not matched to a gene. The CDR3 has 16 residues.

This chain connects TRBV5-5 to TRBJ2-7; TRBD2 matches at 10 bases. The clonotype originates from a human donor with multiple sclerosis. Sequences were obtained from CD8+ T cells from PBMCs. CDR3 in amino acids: CASSSPSGSIPYEQYF. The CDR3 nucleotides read TGTGCCAGCAGCTCCCCTAGCGGGAGTATCCCCTACGAGCAGTACTTC.